This is a list of T cell receptor beta chains from one sample in a study of CD8+CD57+ T cells in acquired aplastic anemia. TCRdb re-called the reads with MiXCR, one entry per CDR3 protein. The sample lists some 410,000 distinct CDR3 sequences; roughly 68% were seen once. The specimen sequenced was sorted CD4+, CD8+, or CD8+CD57+ T cells (not recorded which) from PBMCs. Receptors originate from a human donor in good health, serving as a control. The CDR3 runs from the conserved cysteine through the conserved F or W. Fields, in order: J gene, V gene, clone size, D gene, CDR3 DNA, CDR3 protein. D genes are given only for firm matches. Not all rows give a size; the values are once, few, many and, for expanded clones, a class.

TRBJ2-5	TRBV4-1	.	.	TGCGCCAGCAGCCAATCGGTGGCCAGGGGGACCCAGTACTTC	CASSQSVARGTQYF
TRBJ1-1	TRBV29-1	many	.	TGCAGCGTGAATCACTCCAGGGACACTGAAGCTTTCTTT	CSVNHSRDTEAFF
TRBJ1-1	TRBV7-2	.	.	TGTGCCAGCAGCTTAGAAAAAACAACTGAAGCTTTCTTT	CASSLEKTTEAFF
TRBJ1-5	TRBV19	many	.	TGTGCCAGTAGTTTAGAGGGAGGTTCGGGCAATCAGCCCCAGCATTTT	CASSLEGGSGNQPQHF
TRBJ2-7	TRBV7-3	.	.	TGTGCCACCAGCACTGGCGGCAGGGCTCGGGAGAAGTACTTC	CATSTGGRAREKYF
TRBJ2-5	TRBV12-3/TRBV12-4	.	TRBD1	TGTGCCAGCACCCACAGGGGGCGGACTAGTAAAGAGACCCAGTACTTC	CASTHRGRTSKETQYF
TRBJ2-3	TRBV30	many	TRBD2	TGTGCCTGGAAGGCTAGCGGGGGGGGTTTGTATTTT	CAWKASGGGLYF
TRBJ2-3	TRBV7-2	.	.	TGTGCCAGCAGCCTCCGGAATGGGCGCACAGATACGCAGTATTTT	CASSLRNGRTDTQYF
TRBJ1-5	TRBV7-8	few	TRBD1	TGTGCCAGCAGCCCCCCAAATGGACAGGGGGCAGGCAATCAGCCCCAGCATTTT	CASSPPNGQGAGNQPQHF
TRBJ1-3	TRBV20-1	many	.	TGCAGTGCCTACGACAGCCACTCTGGAAACACCATATATTTT	CSAYDSHSGNTIYF
TRBJ1-3	TRBV5-4	many	.	TGTGCCAGCAGCTTCGAGGACTCTGGAAACACCATATATTTT	CASSFEDSGNTIYF
TRBJ1-5	TRBV5-5	.	.	TGTGCCAGCAGTCTCCAGGGAATTAGCAATCAGCCCCAGCATTTT	CASSLQGISNQPQHF
TRBJ2-7	TRBV19	.	.	TGTGCCAGTAGTAGAGGACTTGACCACGAGCAGTACTTC	CASSRGLDHEQYF
TRBJ1-2	TRBV20-1	.	TRBD1	TGCAGTGCTGGGACAGCGGCTGGCTACACCTTC	CSAGTAAGYTF
TRBJ2-2	TRBV7-3	.	TRBD1	TGTGCCAGCAGCTTCGCAGGGGGTAAATATGGTGGGCTGTTTTTT	CASSFAGGKYGGLFF
TRBJ1-1	TRBV20-1	.	.	TGCAGCGCTATCGGGGGCGGTGAAGCTTTCTTT	CSAIGGGEAFF
TRBJ2-1	TRBV15	few	TRBD2	TGTGCCACCAGCAGCGAGAGCGGGGGGCACTACAATGAGCAGTTCTTC	CATSSESGGHYNEQFF
TRBJ2-1	TRBV7-9	.	.	TGTGCCAGCAGTTCCTCGGAGAACAATGGGCAGTTGTTC	CASSSSENNGQLF
TRBJ2-7	TRBV6-2/TRBV6-3	.	.	TGTGCCAGCAAGGCACAATCCTACGAGCAGTACTTC	CASKAQSYEQYF
TRBJ2-7	TRBV6-5	many	TRBD1	TGTGCCAGCAGCCGGGGGAGCCGGGACAGGAACTCCTACGAGCAGTACTTC	CASSRGSRDRNSYEQYF
TRBJ2-3	TRBV7-3	.	.	TGCGCCAGCAGACACGTCGGGACCGGGGCCACAGATACGCAGTATTTT	CASRHVGTGATDTQYF
TRBJ1-1	TRBV20-1	.	.	TGCAGTTCGAGAGGTCACCCTCAGGGGAACACTGAAGCTTTCTTT	CSSRGHPQGNTEAFF
TRBJ2-3	TRBV15	.	TRBD2	TGTGCCATCACCCAACATAGCGGGACCGATACGCAGTACTTT	CAITQHSGTDTQYF
TRBJ1-1	TRBV7-2	.	.	TGTACCTTCAGCTGCCAAGGGGACACTGAAGCTTTCTTT	CTFSCQGDTEAFF
TRBJ2-3	TRBV7-2	.	.	TGTGCCAGCAATCCCGGGCCAGCTACGGAGTACTTT	CASNPGPATEYF
TRBJ2-7	TRBV11-2	.	.	TGTGCCGGCAGCTTCCAGGGGGGCTACGAGCAGTATTTC	CAGSFQGGYEQYF
TRBJ1-3	TRBV10-3	many	TRBD1	TGTGCCATACGAGACCCTGGACAGGTGAACAAGTCCCCACACTCTGGAAACACCATATATTTT	CAIRDPGQVNKSPHSGNTIYF
TRBJ2-5	TRBV15	.	TRBD2	TGTGCCACCTCACGTCTAGCGGGAGTAGAAGAGACCCAGTACTTC	CATSRLAGVEETQYF
TRBJ1-2	TRBV7-2	many	TRBD1	TGTGCCAGCAGCTTAGCCTCTAATTTGGGGACAGGGGACCTCACTCTCTATGGCTACACCTTC	CASSLASNLGTGDLTLYGYTF
TRBJ2-1	TRBV7-2	few	.	TGTGCCAGCAGCTTAGTCGGCCAGTACAATGAGCAGTTCTTC	CASSLVGQYNEQFF
TRBJ2-7	TRBV20-1	.	TRBD1	TGCAGTGCTAGGAGGGACAGGGGGCCTCATGAGCAGTACTTC	CSARRDRGPHEQYF
TRBJ2-7	TRBV7-2	many	TRBD2	TGCGCCAGCAGCCGATCACTAGCGGGCTACGAGCAGTACTTC	CASSRSLAGYEQYF
TRBJ2-1	TRBV5-5	once	.	TGTGCCAGCAGCTTGGACACCCGCTCCTACAATGAGCAGTTCTTC	CASSLDTRSYNEQFF
TRBJ2-3	TRBV14	many	.	TGTGCCAGCAGCCAAGTGGTAGGGGCCCCGTATACAGATACGCAGTATTTT	CASSQVVGAPYTDTQYF
TRBJ2-3	TRBV14	.	.	TGTGCCAGCAGCCAGGGGGGGGCGGGACAAGATACGCAGTATTTT	CASSQGGAGQDTQYF
TRBJ2-1	TRBV9	.	.	TGTGCCAGCAGCGGCGATACCACCACCAACGAGCAGTTCTTC	CASSGDTTTNEQFF
TRBJ2-7	TRBV7-2	.	TRBD2	TGTGCCAGCAGCTTCGGACTAGCGGGGCACCAAGAGACGTACTTC	CASSFGLAGHQETYF
TRBJ2-1	TRBV19	.	.	TGTGCCAGTAGTATAACAGGTCGGGTCAACGAGCTGATCTTC	CASSITGRVNELIF
TRBJ1-5	TRBV12-3/TRBV12-4	.	TRBD1	TGTGCCAGCAGTCTGCCGGGACAGGGCAATCAGCCCCAGCATTTT	CASSLPGQGNQPQHF
TRBJ1-1	TRBV7-8	.	.	TGTGCCAGCAGCTTGCTAGGGGGCACTGAAGCTTTCTTT	CASSLLGGTEAFF
TRBJ2-7	TRBV15	.	TRBD1	TGTGCCACCAGCAGAGAAGGACAGGGGCTAGGTGAGCAGTACTTC	CATSREGQGLGEQYF